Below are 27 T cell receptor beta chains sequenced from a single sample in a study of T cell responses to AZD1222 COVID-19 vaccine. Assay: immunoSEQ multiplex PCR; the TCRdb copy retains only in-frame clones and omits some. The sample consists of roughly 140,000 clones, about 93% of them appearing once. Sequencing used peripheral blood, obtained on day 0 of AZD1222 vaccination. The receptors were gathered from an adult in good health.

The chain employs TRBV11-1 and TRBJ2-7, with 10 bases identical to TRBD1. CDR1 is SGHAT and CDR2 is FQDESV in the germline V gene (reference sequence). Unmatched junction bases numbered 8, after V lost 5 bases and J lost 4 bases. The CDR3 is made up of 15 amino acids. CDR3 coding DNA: TGTGCCAGCAGCCAAACGGGACAGGGGCGATACGAGCAGTACTTC. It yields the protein CASSQTGQGRYEQYF.

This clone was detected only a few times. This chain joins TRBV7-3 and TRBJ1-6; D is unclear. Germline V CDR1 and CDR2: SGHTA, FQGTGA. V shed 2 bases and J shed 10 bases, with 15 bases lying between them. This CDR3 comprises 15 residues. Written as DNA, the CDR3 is TGTGCCAGCAGCTTAGACCCTATACCGTACTCACCCCTCCACTTT. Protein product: CASSLDPIPYSPLHF.

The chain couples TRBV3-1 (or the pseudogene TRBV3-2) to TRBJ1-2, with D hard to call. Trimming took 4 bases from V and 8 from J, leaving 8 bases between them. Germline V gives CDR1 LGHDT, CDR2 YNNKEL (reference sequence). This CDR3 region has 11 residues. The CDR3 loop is CASSRGWGYTF. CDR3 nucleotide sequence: TGTGCCAGCAGCCGAGGTTGGGGCTACACCTTC.

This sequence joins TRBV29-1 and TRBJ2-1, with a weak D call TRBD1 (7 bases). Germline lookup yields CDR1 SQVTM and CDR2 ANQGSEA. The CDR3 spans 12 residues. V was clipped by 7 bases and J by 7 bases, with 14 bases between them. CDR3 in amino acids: CSGRQGGNEQFF. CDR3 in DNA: TGCAGCGGAAGGCAGGGGGGAAATGAGCAGTTCTTC.

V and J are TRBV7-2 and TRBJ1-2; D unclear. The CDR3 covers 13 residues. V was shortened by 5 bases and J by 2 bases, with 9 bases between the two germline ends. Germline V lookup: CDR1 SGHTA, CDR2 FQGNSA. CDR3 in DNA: TGTGCCAGCAGCCCAGGAATAAACTATGGCTACACCTTC. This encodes CASSPGINYGYTF.

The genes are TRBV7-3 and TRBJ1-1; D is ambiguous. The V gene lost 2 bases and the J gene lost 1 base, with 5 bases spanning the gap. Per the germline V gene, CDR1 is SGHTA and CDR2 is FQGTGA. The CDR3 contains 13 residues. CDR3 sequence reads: CASSLYPNTEAFF. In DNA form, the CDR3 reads TGTGCCAGCAGCTTATATCCGAACACTGAAGCTTTCTTT.

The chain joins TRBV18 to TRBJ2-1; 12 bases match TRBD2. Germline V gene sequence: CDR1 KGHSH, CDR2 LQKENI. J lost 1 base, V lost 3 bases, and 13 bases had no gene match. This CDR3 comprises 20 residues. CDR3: CASSPGGRAGLAGSYNEQFF. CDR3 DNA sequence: TGTGCCAGCTCACCCGGCGGCCGGGCCGGACTAGCGGGGTCCTACAATGAGCAGTTCTTC.

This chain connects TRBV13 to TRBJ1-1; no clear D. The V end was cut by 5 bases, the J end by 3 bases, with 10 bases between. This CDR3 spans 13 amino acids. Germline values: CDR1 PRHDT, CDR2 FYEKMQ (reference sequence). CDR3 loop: CASSPYMDTEAFF. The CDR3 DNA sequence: TGTGCCAGCAGCCCATACATGGACACTGAAGCTTTCTTT.

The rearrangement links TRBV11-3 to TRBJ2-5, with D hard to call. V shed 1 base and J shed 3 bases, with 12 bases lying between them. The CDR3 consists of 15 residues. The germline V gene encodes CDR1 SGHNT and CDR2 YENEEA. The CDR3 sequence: CASSLGAGLEETQYF. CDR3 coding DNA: TGTGCCAGCAGCTTAGGGGCAGGTTTAGAAGAGACCCAGTACTTC.

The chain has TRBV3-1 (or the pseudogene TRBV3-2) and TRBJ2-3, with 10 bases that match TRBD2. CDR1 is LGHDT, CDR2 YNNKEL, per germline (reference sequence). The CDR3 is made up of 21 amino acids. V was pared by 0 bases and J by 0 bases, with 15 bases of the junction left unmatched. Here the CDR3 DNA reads TGTGCCAGCAGCCAAGATCGACTAGCGGGCCCCTACGGGGGGAGCACAGATACGCAGTATTTT. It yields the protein CASSQDRLAGPYGGSTDTQYF.

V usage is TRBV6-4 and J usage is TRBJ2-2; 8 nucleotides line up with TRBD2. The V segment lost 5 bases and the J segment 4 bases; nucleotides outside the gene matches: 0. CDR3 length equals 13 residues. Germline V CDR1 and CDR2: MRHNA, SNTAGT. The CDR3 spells CASSSGSTGELFF. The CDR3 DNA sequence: TGTGCCAGCAGTAGCGGGAGCACCGGGGAGCTGTTTTTT.

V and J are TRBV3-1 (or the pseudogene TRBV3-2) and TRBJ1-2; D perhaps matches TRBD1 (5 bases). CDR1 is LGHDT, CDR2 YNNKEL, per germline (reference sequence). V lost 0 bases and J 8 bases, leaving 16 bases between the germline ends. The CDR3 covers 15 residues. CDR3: CASSQDNSGAGGYTF. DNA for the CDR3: TGTGCCAGCAGCCAAGATAATTCCGGGGCTGGAGGCTACACCTTC.

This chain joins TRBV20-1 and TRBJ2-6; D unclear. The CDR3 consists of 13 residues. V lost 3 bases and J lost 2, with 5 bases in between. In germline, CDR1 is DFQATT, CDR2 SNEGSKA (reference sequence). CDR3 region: CSASVAGANVLTF. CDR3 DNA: TGCAGTGCTAGTGTAGCTGGGGCCAACGTCCTGACTTTC.

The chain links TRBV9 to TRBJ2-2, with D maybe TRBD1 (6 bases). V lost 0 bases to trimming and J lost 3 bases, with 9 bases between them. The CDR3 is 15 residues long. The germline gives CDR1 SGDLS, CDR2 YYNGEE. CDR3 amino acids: CASSVVGADTGELFF. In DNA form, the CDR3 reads TGTGCCAGCAGCGTAGTGGGGGCGGACACCGGGGAGCTGTTTTTT.

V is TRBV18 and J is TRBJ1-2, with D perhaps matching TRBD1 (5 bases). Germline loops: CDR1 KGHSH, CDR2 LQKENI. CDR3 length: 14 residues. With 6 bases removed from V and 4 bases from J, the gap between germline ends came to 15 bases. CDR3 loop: CASSLGQGLYGYTF. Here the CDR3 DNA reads TGTGCCAGCTCCCTAGGGCAGGGCCTCTATGGCTACACCTTC. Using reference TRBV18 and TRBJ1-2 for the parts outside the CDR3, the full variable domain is NAGVMQNPRHLVRRRGQEARLRCSPMKGHSHVYWYRQLPEEGLKFMVYLQKENIIDESGMPKERFSAEFPKEGPSILRIQQVVRGDSAAYFCASSLGQGLYGYTFGSGTRLTVV.

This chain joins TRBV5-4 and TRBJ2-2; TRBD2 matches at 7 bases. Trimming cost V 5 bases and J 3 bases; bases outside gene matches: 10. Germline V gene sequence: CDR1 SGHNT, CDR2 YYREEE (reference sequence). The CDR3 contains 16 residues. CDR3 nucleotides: TGTGCCAGCAGTCCAAAGCGGGGATTGGACACCGGGGAGCTGTTTTTT. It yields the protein CASSPKRGLDTGELFF.

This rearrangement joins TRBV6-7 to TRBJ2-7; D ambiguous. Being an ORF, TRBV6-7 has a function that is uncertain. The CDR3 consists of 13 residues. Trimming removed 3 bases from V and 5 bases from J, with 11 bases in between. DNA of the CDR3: TGTGCCAGCAGTTATTGGGGAATCAACGAGCAGTACTTC. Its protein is CASSYWGINEQYF.

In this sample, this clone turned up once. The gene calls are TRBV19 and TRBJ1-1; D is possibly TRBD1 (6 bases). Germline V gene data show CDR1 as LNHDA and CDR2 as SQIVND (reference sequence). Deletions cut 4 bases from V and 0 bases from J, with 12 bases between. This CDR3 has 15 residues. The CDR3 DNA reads TGTGCCAGTAGTAGCAGAACAGGGATGAACACTGAAGCTTTCTTT. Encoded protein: CASSSRTGMNTEAFF.

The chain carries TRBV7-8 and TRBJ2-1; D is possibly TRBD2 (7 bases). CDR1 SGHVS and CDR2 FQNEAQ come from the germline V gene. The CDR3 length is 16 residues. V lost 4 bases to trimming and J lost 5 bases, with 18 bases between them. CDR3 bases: TGTGCCAGCAGCTATGGGGGGGCTAGCGGAAACAATGAGCAGTTCTTC. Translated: CASSYGGASGNNEQFF.

CDR3 nucleotide sequence: TGCAGCGTTGTTGGGACGTCCGGACGTGAGGGTGGCTACACCTTC. This encodes CSVVGTSGREGGYTF. The J gene is TRBJ1-2, the V gene TRBV29-1, with D possibly matching TRBD1 (5 bases). Germline CDR1 SQVTM, CDR2 ANQGSEA. The CDR3 is 15 residues long. Deletions cut 4 bases from V and 7 bases from J, with 22 bases between.

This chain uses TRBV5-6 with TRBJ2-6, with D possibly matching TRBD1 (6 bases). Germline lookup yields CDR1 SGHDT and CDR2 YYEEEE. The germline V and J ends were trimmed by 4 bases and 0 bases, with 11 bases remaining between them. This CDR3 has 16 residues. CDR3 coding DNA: TGTGCCAGCAGCCGACAGGATTACTCTGGGGCCAACGTCCTGACTTTC. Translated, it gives CASSRQDYSGANVLTF.

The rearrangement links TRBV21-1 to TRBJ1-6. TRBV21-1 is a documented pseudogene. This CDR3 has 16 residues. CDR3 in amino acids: CASSKLKSSYNSPLHF. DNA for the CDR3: TGTGCCAGCAGCAAACTAAAGAGCTCCTATAATTCACCCCTCCACTTT.

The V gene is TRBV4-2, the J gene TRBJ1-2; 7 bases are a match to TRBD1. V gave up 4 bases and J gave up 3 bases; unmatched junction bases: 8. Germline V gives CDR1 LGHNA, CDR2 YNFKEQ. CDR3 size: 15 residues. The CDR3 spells CASSPRQGQDYGYTF. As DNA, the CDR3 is TGTGCCAGCAGCCCCCGACAGGGACAAGACTATGGCTACACCTTC.

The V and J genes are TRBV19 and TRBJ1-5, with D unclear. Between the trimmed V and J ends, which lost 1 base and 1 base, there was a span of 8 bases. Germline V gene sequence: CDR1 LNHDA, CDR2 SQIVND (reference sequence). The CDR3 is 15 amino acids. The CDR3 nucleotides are TGTGCCAGTAGTATAGGATGGAGGAGCAATCAGCCCCAGCATTTT. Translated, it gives CASSIGWRSNQPQHF.

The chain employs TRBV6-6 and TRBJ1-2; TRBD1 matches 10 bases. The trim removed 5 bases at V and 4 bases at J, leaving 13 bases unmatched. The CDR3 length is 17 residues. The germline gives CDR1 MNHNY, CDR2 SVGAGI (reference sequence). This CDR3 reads CASSPDRGNTRPYGYTF. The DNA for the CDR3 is TGTGCCAGCAGTCCGGACAGGGGGAACACGAGGCCCTATGGCTACACCTTC.

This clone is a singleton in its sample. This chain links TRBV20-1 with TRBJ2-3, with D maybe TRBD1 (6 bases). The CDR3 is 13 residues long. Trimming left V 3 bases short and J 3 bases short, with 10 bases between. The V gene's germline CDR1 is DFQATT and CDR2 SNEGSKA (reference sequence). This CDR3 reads CSASNRVTDTQYF. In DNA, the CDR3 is TGCAGTGCTAGTAACAGGGTGACAGATACGCAGTATTTT.

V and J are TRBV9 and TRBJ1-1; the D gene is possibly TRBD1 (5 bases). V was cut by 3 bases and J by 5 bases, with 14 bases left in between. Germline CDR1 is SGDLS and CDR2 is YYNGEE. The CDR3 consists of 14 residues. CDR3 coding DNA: TGTGCCAGCAGCGCCGGGACTAGGGAAACTGAAGCTTTCTTT. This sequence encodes CASSAGTRETEAFF.